This TCR beta chain was sequenced during a study of cytomegalovirus exposure and HLA in healthy donors. General observations from the study: A link between a missense DCLRE1C variant and TCR beta V- and J-gene trimming emerged from a later analysis.

In this sample, this clone turned up a few times. The antigen remains undetermined. Deletions cut 1 base from V and 5 bases from J, with 20 bases between. Germline V gene sequence: CDR1 GTSNPN, CDR2 SVGIG (reference sequence). This CDR3 has 16 residues. With 60 Vbeta and 13 Jbeta primers, the PCR was carried out. Using immunoSEQ multiplex PCR, the repertoire was profiled, and TCRdb retains in-frame clones only, with some absent. The table has under 200,000 clones, around 78% seen once. Specimen: PBMCs. The receptor was derived from a woman aged 25 to 39 in good health and CMV-seropositive. The V call is TRBV30, the J call TRBJ1-2, with D perhaps matching TRBD1 (5 bases). The chain's CDR3 is CAWSDLWGPALYGYTF. The CDR3 nucleotides read TGTGCCTGGAGTGATTTGTGGGGCCCGGCGCTATATGGCTACACCTTC. Using reference TRBV30 and TRBJ1-2 for the parts outside the CDR3, the full variable domain is SQTIHQWPATLVQPVGSPLSLECTVEGTSNPNLYWYRQAAGRGLQLLFYSVGIGQISSEVPQNLSASRPQDRQFILSSKKLLLSDSGFYLCAWSDLWGPALYGYTFGSGTRLTVV.